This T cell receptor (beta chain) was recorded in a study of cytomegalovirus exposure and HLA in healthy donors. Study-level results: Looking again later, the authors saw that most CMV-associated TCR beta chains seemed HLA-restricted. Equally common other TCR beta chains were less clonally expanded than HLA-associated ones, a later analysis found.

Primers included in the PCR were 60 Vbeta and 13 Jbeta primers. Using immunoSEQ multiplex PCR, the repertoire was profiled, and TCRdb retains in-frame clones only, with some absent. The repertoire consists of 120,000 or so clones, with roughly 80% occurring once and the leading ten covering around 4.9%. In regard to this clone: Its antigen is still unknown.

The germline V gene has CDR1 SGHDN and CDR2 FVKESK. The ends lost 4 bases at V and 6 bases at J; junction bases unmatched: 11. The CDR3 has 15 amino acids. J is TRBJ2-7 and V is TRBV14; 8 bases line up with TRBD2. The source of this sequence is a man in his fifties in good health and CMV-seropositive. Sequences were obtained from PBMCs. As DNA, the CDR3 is TGTGCCAGCAGCCCCAGCGGGAGAGGGGTACTCGAGCAGTACTTC. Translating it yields CASSPSGRGVLEQYF.